The T cell receptor beta chain under discussion was sequenced for a study of blood T cells in healthy people across ages. Overall study results and limits: Roughly linear declines in TCR beta diversity per million T cells occurred with age.

Germline lookup yields CDR1 SEHNR and CDR2 FQNEAQ (reference sequence). CDR3 length equals 12 residues. Alongside a J-beta primer mix, a sample-barcoded 5' primer served in a second PCR lasting roughly 7 to 11 cycles. Unique molecular identifiers of 12 random nucleotides labeled each cDNA. In TCRdb, the 5' RACE reads were re-called with MiXCR into one record per CDR3 protein. The table has about 580,000 distinct CDR3 sequences, around half seen once. Concerning this clonotype itself: The antigen is unknown. This may stem from a read error, because a much larger clone lies one nucleotide away.

This clonotype originated in a man older than 75 in good health. Sequences were obtained from blood. V and J are TRBV7-9 and TRBJ2-1, with D unclear. The better agreement between TRBJ2-7 and the DNA end casts doubt on the J call. Here the CDR3 DNA reads TGTGCCAGCAGCTTGGCCCTCAATGAGCAGTACTTC. Its translation is CASSLALNEQYF.